This T cell receptor (beta chain) was retrieved from a study of Tregs in tolerant kidney transplant recipients. Study information: CD4+CD25+CD127- cells came from approximately three-day belatacept mixed lymphocyte reactions, some with roughly 5-day graft donor restimulation. Sorting used antibodies to exclude donor cells.

The CDR3 runs 19 residues. CDR1 is MNHEY and CDR2 is SMNVEV in the germline V gene (reference sequence). Trimming took off 3 bases at V and 0 bases at J, with 21 bases between the two ends. Profiling relied on immunoSEQ multiplex PCR, and the TCRdb table lists in-frame clones only, not all of them. The sample gives 15,000 to 25,000 clones, about two thirds of which show up once; approximately 3.4% is in the top ten. Points on this clone: What it recognizes is unknown.

Broader study findings: Tregs expanded with activated donor B cells seemed most donor-specific. No direct test of biological reproducibility was done here.

This TCR was sampled from a human donor in good health. The V and J genes are TRBV27 and TRBJ2-1, with D hard to call. The sample taken for sequencing was Tregs from blood cultured with allogeneic cells. CDR3 DNA sequence: TGTGCCAGCAGTTTCTCCCCGACCGTTTTCCTGAGCTCCTACAATGAGCAGTTCTTC. Translated: CASSFSPTVFLSSYNEQFF.